These T cell receptor beta chains were read from a single sample in a study of shared clonotypes between healthy human individuals. Clones were sequenced by immunoSEQ multiplex PCR, and TCRdb holds only the in-frame ones, with some missing. The sample includes some 630,000 clones, 72% of them seen just once. The material sequenced was memory CD4+ T cells sorted from blood. Receptors originate from a woman in her 30s in good health. CDR3s include the opening cysteine and the closing phenylalanine or tryptophan. The D gene is left open where the match is weak. A clone size is listed for some rows: how often the clone was seen (once, few, many), or a class if it is expanded.

-	15	TRBV7-9	-	TRBJ2-5	CASSLARQGKETQYF	TGTGCCAGCAGCTTAGCAAGGCAGGGTAAAGAGACCCAGTACTTC
-	13	TRBV7-9	-	TRBJ1-1	CASSLQALTEAFF	TGTGCCAGCAGCTTACAGGCCCTAACTGAAGCTTTCTTT
-	17	TRBV5-5	-	TRBJ1-5	CASRSTGPLRPNQPQHF	TGTGCCAGCAGATCCACAGGGCCCTTGCGCCCGAATCAGCCCCAGCATTTT
TRBD2	16	TRBV7-9	-	TRBJ2-7	CASSPRGAGGSYEQYF	TGTGCCAGCAGCCCGAGGGGAGCGGGAGGATCCTACGAGCAGTACTTC
-	18	TRBV18	-	TRBJ2-2	CASSPLGTGESNTGELFF	TGTGCCAGCTCACCACTAGGGACCGGCGAATCGAACACCGGGGAGCTGTTTTTT
-	13	TRBV14	-	TRBJ2-2	CASSHRGAGELFF	TGTGCCAGCAGCCATAGGGGGGCCGGGGAGCTGTTTTTT
-	13	TRBV6-5	once	TRBJ2-3	CASSYPGTDTQYF	TGTGCCAGCAGTTACCCGGGCACAGATACGCAGTATTTT
TRBD1	14	TRBV29-1	once	TRBJ1-5	CSVGTGDSNQPQHF	TGCAGCGTTGGGACAGGGGACAGCAATCAGCCCCAGCATTTT
TRBD2	16	TRBV28	-	TRBJ2-5	CASSSRGGRRAETQYF	TGTGCCAGCAGTTCACGAGGCGGGAGAAGGGCAGAGACCCAGTACTTC
TRBD1	15	TRBV6-6	few	TRBJ2-3	CASTFATTGQDTQYF	TGTGCCAGCACCTTCGCGACGACAGGGCAAGATACGCAGTATTTT
-	17	TRBV4-1	-	TRBJ2-1	CASSQEPRDHSYNEQFF	TGCGCCAGCAGCCAAGAGCCCCGGGACCACTCCTACAATGAGCAGTTCTTC
-	14	TRBV6-5	-	TRBJ2-5	CASSYEGYQETQYF	TGTGCCAGCAGTTATGAAGGATACCAAGAGACCCAGTACTTC
TRBD2	15	TRBV11-2	-	TRBJ2-3	CASSPLERGTDTQYF	TGTGCCAGCAGTCCCCTCGAGCGGGGAACAGATACGCAGTATTTT
TRBD1	15	TRBV6-6	once	TRBJ1-1	CASSSTGGRSTEAFF	TGTGCCAGCAGTTCGACAGGGGGTAGGAGCACTGAAGCTTTCTTT
TRBD1	15	TRBV28	-	TRBJ2-1	CASSAPGGTYNEQFF	TGTGCCAGCAGTGCCCCAGGGGGCACCTACAATGAGCAGTTCTTC
-	15	TRBV6-5	-	TRBJ2-1	CASSSTESTYNEQFF	TGTGCCAGCAGCTCGACAGAGAGTACCTACAATGAGCAGTTCTTC
-	14	TRBV18	-	TRBJ2-5	CASSRGGGQETQYF	TGTGCCAGCTCACGTGGAGGGGGGCAGGAGACCCAGTACTTC
-	13	TRBV2	-	TRBJ2-5	CASSEVKGETQYF	TGTGCCAGCAGTGAAGTGAAGGGAGAGACCCAGTACTTC
-	13	TRBV7-8	-	TRBJ2-7	CASSFRDEDEQYF	TGTGCCAGCAGCTTTAGGGACGAGGACGAGCAGTACTTC
TRBD1	17	TRBV13	-	TRBJ1-3	CASSLGPGQGVGNTIYF	TGTGCCAGCAGCTTAGGCCCGGGACAGGGCGTTGGAAACACCATATATTTT
-	11	TRBV20-1	-	TRBJ1-2	CSAPENYGYTF	TGCAGTGCGCCAGAGAACTATGGCTACACCTTC
-	15	TRBV7-3	-	TRBJ2-2	CASSRSGGNTGELFF	TGTGCCAGCAGCAGAAGCGGAGGCAACACCGGGGAGCTGTTTTTT
TRBD2	15	TRBV11-3	-	TRBJ2-1	CASSLSGGPYNEQFF	TGTGCCAGCAGCTTATCGGGAGGGCCGTACAATGAGCAGTTCTTC
-	16	TRBV11-3	-	TRBJ2-2	CASSRTGPTNTGELFF	TGTGCCAGCAGCCGGACGGGCCCTACCAACACCGGGGAGCTGTTTTTT
-	16	TRBV21-1	-	TRBJ2-1	CASSTTTGVTGNEQFF	TGTGCCAGCAGCACCACGACAGGGGTTACGGGTAATGAGCAGTTCTTC
-	13	TRBV27	-	TRBJ2-7	CASRGTFSYEQYF	TGTGCCAGCCGTGGGACTTTTAGCTACGAGCAGTACTTC
-	15	TRBV10-1	-	TRBJ2-2	CASSLREIGTGELFF	TGCGCCAGCTCCTTACGGGAGATCGGGACCGGGGAGCTGTTTTTT
TRBD2	15	TRBV11-2	-	TRBJ2-7	CASSLRLAESYEQYF	TGTGCCAGCAGCTTACGACTAGCGGAATCCTACGAGCAGTACTTC
TRBD2	15	TRBV5-1	-	TRBJ2-3	CASSLQRGNTDTQYF	TGCGCCAGCAGCTTGCAGCGGGGGAATACAGATACGCAGTATTTT
-	12	TRBV11-2	-	TRBJ2-3	CASSQLGDTQYF	TGTGCCAGCAGCCAACTGGGAGATACGCAGTATTTT
TRBD2	16	TRBV5-4	-	TRBJ2-3	CASSKRLAGRADTQYF	TGTGCCAGCAGCAAACGACTAGCGGGTCGGGCAGATACGCAGTATTTT
-	15	TRBV5-1	-	TRBJ1-4	CASSDTGLSNEKLFF	TGCGCCAGCAGCGACACAGGCCTTAGTAATGAAAAACTGTTTTTT
-	13	TRBV19	-	TRBJ2-3	CASSTGLPPAQYF	TGTGCCAGTAGTACAGGGCTCCCCCCAGCGCAGTATTTT
-	16	TRBV19	-	TRBJ1-4	CASTRSPSATNEKLFF	TGTGCCAGTACGAGGTCCCCTAGCGCAACTAATGAAAAACTGTTTTTT
TRBD1	14	TRBV19	-	TRBJ1-5	CASRDRGKRQPQHF	TGTGCCAGTAGGGACAGGGGGAAGCGTCAGCCCCAGCATTTT
-	13	TRBV5-1	-	TRBJ1-2	CASSLGQNYGYTF	TGCGCCAGCAGCTTGGGACAGAACTATGGCTACACCTTC
TRBD1	15	TRBV2	-	TRBJ1-3	CASSEQGASGNTIYF	TGTGCCAGCAGTGAACAGGGGGCGTCTGGAAACACCATATATTTT
TRBD1	13	TRBV28	-	TRBJ2-5	CASLTGLGETQYF	TGTGCCAGCCTGACAGGGCTGGGAGAGACCCAGTACTTC
-	14	TRBV28	-	TRBJ2-7	CASRDVSGYYEQYF	TGTGCCAGCCGCGATGTGAGCGGGTACTACGAGCAGTACTTC
-	13	TRBV19	-	TRBJ2-3	CASSLQVADTQYF	TGTGCCAGTAGTTTACAGGTTGCAGATACGCAGTATTTT
-	15	TRBV19	many	TRBJ1-2	CASSIRRSSGYGYTF	TGTGCCAGTAGTATAAGACGGAGCTCGGGCTATGGCTACACCTTC
-	15	TRBV5-4	few	TRBJ2-7	CASSLPGIYSYEQYF	TGTGCCAGCAGCTTGCCAGGTATTTACTCCTACGAGCAGTACTTC
-	13	TRBV27	-	TRBJ1-1	CASSLLTNTEAFF	TGTGCCAGCAGTTTACTTACCAACACTGAAGCTTTCTTT
-	14	TRBV2	once	TRBJ1-3	CASRYTGTGNTIYF	TGTGCCAGCAGATATACAGGGACTGGAAACACCATATATTTT
-	13	TRBV5-1	-	TRBJ2-7	CASSLTTLGEQYF	TGCGCCAGCAGCTTGACGACCCTCGGCGAGCAGTACTTC
-	14	TRBV6-1	-	TRBJ1-2	CASSDRGALDGYTF	TGTGCCAGCAGTGACCGTGGGGCACTCGATGGCTACACCTTC
-	16	TRBV7-3	-	TRBJ2-3	CASSLQDSLLTDTQYF	TGTGCCAGCAGCCTACAGGACTCTCTCCTCACAGATACGCAGTATTTT
-	13	TRBV7-9	-	TRBJ1-1	CASSNQGSTEAFF	TGTGCCAGCAGCAATCAGGGAAGTACTGAAGCTTTCTTT
-	13	TRBV5-4	-	TRBJ2-1	CASSLTLGHEQFF	TGTGCCAGCAGCTTGACCTTAGGACATGAGCAGTTCTTC
-	13	TRBV7-9	-	TRBJ1-2	CASSLTQGGGYTF	TGTGCCAGCAGCTTAACACAGGGCGGTGGCTACACCTTC
-	14	TRBV27	-	TRBJ2-7	CASSLSPLYYEQYF	TGTGCCAGCAGTTTATCCCCCCTTTACTACGAGCAGTACTTC
-	13	TRBV28	-	TRBJ1-2	CASTLRGNYGYTF	TGTGCCAGCACCTTGAGAGGGAACTATGGCTACACCTTC
-	11	TRBV6-1	-	TRBJ2-7	CASSKGHEQYF	TGTGCCAGCAGTAAGGGACACGAGCAGTACTTC
-	14	TRBV18	-	TRBJ2-1	CASSPRTGNNEQFF	TGTGCCAGCTCACCACGAACAGGAAACAATGAGCAGTTCTTC
-	13	TRBV28	-	TRBJ1-2	CASSEGQDYGYTF	TGTGCCAGCAGCGAGGGGCAGGACTATGGCTACACCTTC
TRBD2	15	TRBV5-1	many	TRBJ2-7	CASSLRTGGSNEQYF	TGCGCCAGCAGCTTGAGGACGGGAGGGAGTAACGAGCAGTACTTC
TRBD1	15	TRBV28	-	TRBJ2-2	CASRATGTYTGELFF	TGTGCCAGCAGGGCGACAGGGACCTACACCGGGGAGCTGTTTTTT